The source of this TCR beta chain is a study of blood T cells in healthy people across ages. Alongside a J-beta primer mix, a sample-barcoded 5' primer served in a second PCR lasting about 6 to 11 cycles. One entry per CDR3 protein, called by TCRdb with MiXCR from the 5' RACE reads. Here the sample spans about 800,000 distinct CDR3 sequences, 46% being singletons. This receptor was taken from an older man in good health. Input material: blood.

CDR3 residues: CASSQRMLNTEAFF. CDR3 coding DNA: TGTGCCAGCAGCCAACGGATGCTGAACACTGAAGCTTTCTTT. V usage is TRBV13 and J usage is TRBJ1-1; unclear D gene. CDR1 is PRHDT, CDR2 FYEKMQ, per germline (reference sequence). This CDR3 spans 14 amino acids. The V end lost 5 bases, the J end lost 0 bases, and 10 bases lay between the germline ends.